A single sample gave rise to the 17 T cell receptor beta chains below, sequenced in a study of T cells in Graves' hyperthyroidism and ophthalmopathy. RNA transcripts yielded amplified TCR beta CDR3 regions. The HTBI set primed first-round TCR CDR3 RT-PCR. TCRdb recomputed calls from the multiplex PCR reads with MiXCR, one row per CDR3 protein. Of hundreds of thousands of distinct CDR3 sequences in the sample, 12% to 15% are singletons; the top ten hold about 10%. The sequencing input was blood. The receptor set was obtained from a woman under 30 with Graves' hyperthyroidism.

CDR3 nucleotides: TGTGCCAGCAGACTCGGTGGTGGGGGCGAGCAGTACTTC. Residues: CASRLGGGGEQYF. This chain links TRBV12-3 or TRBV12-4 with TRBJ2-7, with D possibly called TRBD1 or TRBD2 (5 bases each). Trimming removed 6 bases at V and 6 bases at J, with 15 bases between. The CDR3 is 13 residues long.

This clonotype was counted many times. The CDR3 DNA sequence: TGCAGTGCTAGAGGGGGACAGGGAATCTACGAGCAGTACTTC. Residues: CSARGGQGIYEQYF. J is TRBJ2-7 and V is TRBV20-1; 9 bases are a match to TRBD1. V gave up 1 base and J gave up 3 bases; unmatched junction bases: 4. The germline V gene has CDR1 DFQATT and CDR2 SNEGSKA (reference sequence). The CDR3 is 14 amino acids.

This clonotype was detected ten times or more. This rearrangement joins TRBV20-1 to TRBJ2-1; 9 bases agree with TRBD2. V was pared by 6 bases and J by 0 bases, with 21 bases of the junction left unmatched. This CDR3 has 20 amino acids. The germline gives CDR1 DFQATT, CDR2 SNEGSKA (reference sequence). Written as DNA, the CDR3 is TGCAGTGCCTTGACTAGCGGAACTCTTAACTACCAAATCTCCTACAATGAGCAGTTCTTC. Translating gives CSALTSGTLNYQISYNEQFF.

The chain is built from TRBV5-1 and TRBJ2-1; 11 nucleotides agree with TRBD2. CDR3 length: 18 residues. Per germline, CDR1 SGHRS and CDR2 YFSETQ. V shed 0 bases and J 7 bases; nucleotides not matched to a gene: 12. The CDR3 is CASSLATSGKSPGNEQFF. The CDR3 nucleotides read TGCGCCAGCAGCTTGGCGACTAGCGGGAAATCCCCCGGGAATGAGCAGTTCTTC.

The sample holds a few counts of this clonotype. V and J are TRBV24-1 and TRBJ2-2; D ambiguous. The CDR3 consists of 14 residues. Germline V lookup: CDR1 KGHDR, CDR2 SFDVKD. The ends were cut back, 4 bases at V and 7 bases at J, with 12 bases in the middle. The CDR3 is CATSDLNQRGELFF. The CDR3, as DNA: TGTGCCACCAGTGACTTGAATCAGCGCGGGGAGCTGTTTTTT.

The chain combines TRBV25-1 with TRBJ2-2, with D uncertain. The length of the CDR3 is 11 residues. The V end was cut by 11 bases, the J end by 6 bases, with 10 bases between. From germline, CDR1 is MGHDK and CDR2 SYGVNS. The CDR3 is CAADEAGELFF. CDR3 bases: TGTGCCGCCGACGAGGCCGGGGAGCTGTTTTTT.

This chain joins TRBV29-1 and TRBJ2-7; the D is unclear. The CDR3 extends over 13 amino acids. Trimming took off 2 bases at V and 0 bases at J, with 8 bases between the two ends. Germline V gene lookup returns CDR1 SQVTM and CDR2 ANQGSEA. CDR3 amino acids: CSVELTFSYEQYF. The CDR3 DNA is TGCAGCGTTGAATTAACTTTCTCCTACGAGCAGTACTTC.

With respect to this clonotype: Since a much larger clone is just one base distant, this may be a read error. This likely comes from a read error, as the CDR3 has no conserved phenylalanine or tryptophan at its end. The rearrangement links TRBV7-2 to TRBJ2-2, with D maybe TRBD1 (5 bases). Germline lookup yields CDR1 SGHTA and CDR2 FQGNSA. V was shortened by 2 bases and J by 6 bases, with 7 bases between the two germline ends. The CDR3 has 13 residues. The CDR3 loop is CASSLTRAGELFL. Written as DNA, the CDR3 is TGTGCCAGCAGCTTAACCAGGGCCGGGGAGCTGTTTTTA.

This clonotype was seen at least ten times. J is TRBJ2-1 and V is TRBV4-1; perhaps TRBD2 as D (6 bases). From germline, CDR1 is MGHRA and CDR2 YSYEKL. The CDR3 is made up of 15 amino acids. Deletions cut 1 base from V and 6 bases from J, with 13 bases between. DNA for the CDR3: TGCGCCAGCAGCCAAGCGGGGGTTTGGTCCAATGAGCAGTTCTTC. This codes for CASSQAGVWSNEQFF.

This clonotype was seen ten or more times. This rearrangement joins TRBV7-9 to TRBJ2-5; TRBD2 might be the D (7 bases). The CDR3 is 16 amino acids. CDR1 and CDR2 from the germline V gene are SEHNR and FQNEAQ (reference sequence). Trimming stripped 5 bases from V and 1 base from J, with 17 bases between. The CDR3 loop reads CASSPGLGGPQETQYF. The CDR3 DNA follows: TGTGCCAGCAGCCCAGGACTAGGGGGGCCCCAAGAGACCCAGTACTTC. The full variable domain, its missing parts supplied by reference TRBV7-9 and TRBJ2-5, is DTGVSQNPRHKITKRGQNVTFRCDPISEHNRLYWYRQTLGQGPEFLTYFQNEAQLEKSRLLSDRFSAERPKGSFSTLEIQRTEQGDSAMYLCASSPGLGGPQETQYFGPGTRLLVL.

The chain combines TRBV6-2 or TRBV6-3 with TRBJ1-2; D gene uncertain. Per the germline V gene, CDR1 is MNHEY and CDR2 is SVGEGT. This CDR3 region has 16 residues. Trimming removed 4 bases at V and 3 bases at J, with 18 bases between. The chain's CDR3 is CASSFSPGSGDYGYTF. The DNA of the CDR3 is TGTGCCAGCAGTTTCTCCCCGGGATCAGGAGACTATGGCTACACCTTC.

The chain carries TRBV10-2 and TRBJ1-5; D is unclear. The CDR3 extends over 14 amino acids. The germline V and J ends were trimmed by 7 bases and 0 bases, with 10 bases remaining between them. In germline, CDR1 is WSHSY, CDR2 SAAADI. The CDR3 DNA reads TGCGCCAGCAAAGGCTTACATAGCAATCAGCCCCAGCATTTT. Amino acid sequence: CASKGLHSNQPQHF.

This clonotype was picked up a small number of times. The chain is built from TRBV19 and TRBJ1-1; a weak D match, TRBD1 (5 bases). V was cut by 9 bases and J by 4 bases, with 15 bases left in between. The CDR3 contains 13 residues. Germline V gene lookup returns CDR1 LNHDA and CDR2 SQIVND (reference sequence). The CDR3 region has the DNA TGTGCCAGCTTTCCGCCCGGGGGCACTGAAGCTTTCTTT. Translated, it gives CASFPPGGTEAFF.

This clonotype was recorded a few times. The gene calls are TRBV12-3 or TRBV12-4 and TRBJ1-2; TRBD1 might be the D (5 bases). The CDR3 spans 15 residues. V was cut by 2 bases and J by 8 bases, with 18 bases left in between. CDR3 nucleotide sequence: TGTGCCAGCAGTTTACCCGAGACAGTCGGGGTCGGCTACACCTTC. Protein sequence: CASSLPETVGVGYTF.

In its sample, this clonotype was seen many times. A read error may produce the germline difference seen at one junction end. This chain's CDR3 is CASSLSSGPNF. In DNA form, the CDR3 reads TGTGCCAGCAGTTTATCTAGCGGGCCCAACTTC. The genes are TRBV28 and TRBJ2-7, with 8 bases matching TRBD2. CDR1 MDHEN and CDR2 SYDVKM come from the germline V gene. CDR3 size: 11 residues.

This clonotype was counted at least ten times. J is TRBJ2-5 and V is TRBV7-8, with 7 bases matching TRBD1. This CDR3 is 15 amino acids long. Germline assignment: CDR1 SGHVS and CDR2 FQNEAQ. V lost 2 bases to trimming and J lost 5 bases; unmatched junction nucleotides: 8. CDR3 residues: CASSLFITTGETQYF. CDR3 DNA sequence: TGTGCCAGCAGCTTATTCATAACGACAGGGGAGACCCAGTACTTC.

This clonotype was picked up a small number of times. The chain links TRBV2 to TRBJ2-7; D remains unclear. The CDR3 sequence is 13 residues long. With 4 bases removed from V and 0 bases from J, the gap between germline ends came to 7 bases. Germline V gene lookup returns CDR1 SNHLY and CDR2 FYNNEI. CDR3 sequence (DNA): TGTGCCAGCAGTGTTCCCGGCTCCTACGAGCAGTACTTC. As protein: CASSVPGSYEQYF.